The clone carrying this T cell receptor beta chain was detected once. The data belong to a study of T cell repertoires in cytomegalovirus infection. In the study overall: CMV infection and matching HLA type were both indicated by public TCR beta signatures.

Each CDR3 protein is one row after TCRdb ran MiXCR on the reads. There are roughly 200,000 distinct CDR3 sequences in the sample; about a sixth occur only once, and around 25% lies in the top ten. This TCR derives from a human donor in good health (CMV status not recorded). Some clones in this sample may be carry-over from other donors' samples. The sequenced material came from CD8+ T cells from PBMCs.

This CDR3 reads CASSLKSSGGRYEQYF. The DNA of the CDR3 is TGTGCCAGCAGTTTAAAGAGTAGCGGGGGACGCTACGAGCAGTACTTC. This chain connects TRBV28 to TRBJ2-7; 9 bases align to TRBD2. This CDR3 is built from 16 residues. Germline assignment: CDR1 MDHEN and CDR2 SYDVKM. Trimming cost V 2 bases and J 3 bases; bases outside gene matches: 8.